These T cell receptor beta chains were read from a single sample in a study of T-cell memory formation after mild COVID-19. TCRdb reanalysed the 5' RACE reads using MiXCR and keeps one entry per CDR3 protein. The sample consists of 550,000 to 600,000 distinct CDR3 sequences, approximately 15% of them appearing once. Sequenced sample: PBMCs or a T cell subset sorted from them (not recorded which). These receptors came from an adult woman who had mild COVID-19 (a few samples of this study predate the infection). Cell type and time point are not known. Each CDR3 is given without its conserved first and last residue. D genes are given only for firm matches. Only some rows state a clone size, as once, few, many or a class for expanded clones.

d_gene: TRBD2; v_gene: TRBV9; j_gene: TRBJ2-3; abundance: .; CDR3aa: ASSVTAGLAADTQY
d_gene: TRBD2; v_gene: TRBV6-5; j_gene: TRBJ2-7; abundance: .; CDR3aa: ASSYSGRGLGVYEQY
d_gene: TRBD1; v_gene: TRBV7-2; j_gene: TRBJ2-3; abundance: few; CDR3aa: ASSLGQFPSTDTQY
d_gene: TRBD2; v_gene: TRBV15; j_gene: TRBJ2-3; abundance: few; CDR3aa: ATSRGTGLDTDTQY
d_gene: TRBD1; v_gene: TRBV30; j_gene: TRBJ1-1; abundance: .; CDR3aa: AWGTGGAEAF
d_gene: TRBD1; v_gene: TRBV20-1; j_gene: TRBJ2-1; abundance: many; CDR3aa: SARGTGDYNEQF
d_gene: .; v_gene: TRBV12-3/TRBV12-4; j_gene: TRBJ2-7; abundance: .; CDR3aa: ASNSWGSYEQY
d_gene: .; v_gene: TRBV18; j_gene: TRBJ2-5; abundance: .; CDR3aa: ASSLSTSQETQY
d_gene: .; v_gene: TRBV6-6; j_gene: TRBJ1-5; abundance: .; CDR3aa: ASRAQGNSNQPQH
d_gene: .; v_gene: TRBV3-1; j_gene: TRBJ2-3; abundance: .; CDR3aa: ASRQFAASSTDTQY
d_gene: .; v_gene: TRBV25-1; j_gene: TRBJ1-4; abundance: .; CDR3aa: ASSKTTLRGEKLF
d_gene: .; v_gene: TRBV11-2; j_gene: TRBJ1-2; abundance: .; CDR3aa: ASSLDQAQNYGYT
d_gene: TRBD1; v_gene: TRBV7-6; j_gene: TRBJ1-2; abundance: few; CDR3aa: ASSSIGTGGRGYGYT
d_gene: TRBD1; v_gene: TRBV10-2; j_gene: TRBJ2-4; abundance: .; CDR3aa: ASSYDHRGHPKNIQY
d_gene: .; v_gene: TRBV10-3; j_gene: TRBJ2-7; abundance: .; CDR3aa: AISVYSVYEQY
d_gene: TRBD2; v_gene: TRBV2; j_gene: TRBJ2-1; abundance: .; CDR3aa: ASRLAGASYNEQF
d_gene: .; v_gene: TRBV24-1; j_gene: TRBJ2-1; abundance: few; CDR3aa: ATSVSPNEQF